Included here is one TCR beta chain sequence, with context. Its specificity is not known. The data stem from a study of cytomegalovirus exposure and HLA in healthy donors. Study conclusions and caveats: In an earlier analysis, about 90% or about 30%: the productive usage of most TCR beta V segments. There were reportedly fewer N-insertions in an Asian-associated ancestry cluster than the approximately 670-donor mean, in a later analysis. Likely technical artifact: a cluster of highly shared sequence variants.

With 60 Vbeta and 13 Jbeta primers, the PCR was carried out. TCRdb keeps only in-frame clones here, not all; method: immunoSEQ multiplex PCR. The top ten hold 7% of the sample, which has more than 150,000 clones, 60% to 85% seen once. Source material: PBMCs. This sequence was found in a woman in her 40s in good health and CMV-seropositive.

CDR3 loop: CAWRDRGSTPLHF. DNA of the CDR3: TGTGCCTGGAGGGACAGGGGTTCGACACCCCTCCACTTT. The chain has TRBV30 and TRBJ1-6, with TRBD1 identical over 9 bases. The germline V gene encodes CDR1 GTSNPN and CDR2 SVGIG (reference sequence). V lost 3 bases and J lost 11; bases outside the gene matches: 5. The CDR3 length is 13 residues. The whole variable domain, remainder taken from reference TRBV30 and TRBJ1-6, is SQTIHQWPATLVQPVGSPLSLECTVEGTSNPNLYWYRQAAGRGLQLLFYSVGIGQISSEVPQNLSASRPQDRQFILSSKKLLLSDSGFYLCAWRDRGSTPLHFGNGTRLTVT.